The next 3 T cell receptor beta chains were all read from a single sample in a study of cytotoxic CD8 clonotypes in ibrutinib-treated CLL. Clones were read by immunoSEQ multiplex PCR, and TCRdb kept only the in-frame ones, dropping some. This table has approximately 280,000 clones, less than 85% appearing once. Here the sequenced sample was PBMCs, taken at disease progression, from a patient treated with ibrutinib. These receptors came from a human donor with chronic lymphocytic leukemia.

In its sample, this clone was seen a few times. The chain carries TRBV6-5 and TRBJ2-4, with D possibly matching TRBD2 (6 bases). Trimming took 8 bases from V and 6 from J, leaving 14 bases between them. There are 13 residues in the CDR3. CDR1 and CDR2 (germline): MNHEY, SVGAGI. The CDR3 DNA follows: TGTGCCAGCCGCGGGAACCTAGCAAACATTCAGTACTTC. Translated: CASRGNLANIQYF.

The rearrangement links TRBV18 to TRBJ2-3, with TRBD2 identical over 13 bases. The CDR3 consists of 17 residues. CDR1 KGHSH and CDR2 LQKENI come from the germline V gene. With 2 bases clipped from V and 3 bases from J, the junction kept 5 bases outside the gene matches. In nucleotides, the CDR3 is TGTGCCAGCTCACCAGGGACTAGCGGGGTCGGGACAGATACGCAGTATTTT. Its translation is CASSPGTSGVGTDTQYF.

The rearrangement uses TRBV5-1 and TRBJ1-3; no definite D call. Germline CDR1 and CDR2: SGHRS and YFSETQ. The CDR3 extends over 14 amino acids. Trimming stripped 2 bases from V and 4 bases from J, with 10 bases between. The CDR3 DNA sequence: TGCGCCAGCAGCTTAAGAGGGATAGGAAACACCATATATTTT. Translation: CASSLRGIGNTIYF.